This T cell receptor beta chain was captured in a study of beta chain features in type 1 diabetes. There are a few counts of this clone. Antigen: not known. cDNA synthesis used the whole RNA isolate, giving expressed TCRB sequences. Clones were read by immunoSEQ multiplex PCR, and TCRdb kept only the in-frame ones, dropping some. The data contain around 330,000 clones, roughly 9.6% of them singletons. Study-wide results and limits: Whether TCRB rearrangement is influenced by HLA type was left unresolved in this analysis.

Trimming took 8 bases from V and 0 from J, leaving 17 bases between them. The CDR3 is 16 amino acids. The germline gives CDR1 MDHEN, CDR2 SYDVKM. Sequenced material: naive CD4+ T cells from blood. The chain uses TRBV28 and TRBJ1-5; TRBD1 is a possible D gene (5 bases). The source of this sequence is a woman between 25 and 40 years old in good health. For the CDR3, the DNA is TGTGCCAGCGGGTATACAGGAGCCACTAGCAATCAGCCCCAGCATTTT. Protein product: CASGYTGATSNQPQHF.